The rows below give T cell receptor beta chains drawn from one sample of a study of shared clonotypes between healthy human individuals. The data were produced by immunoSEQ multiplex PCR, yet TCRdb's version contains in-frame clones alone and is incomplete. The sample lists about 2.1 million clones; around 95% were seen once. The sequencing sample was made of naive CD8+ T cells from PBMCs. Every receptor here comes from a man younger than 35 in good health. Some clones in this sample may be carry-over from other donors' samples. CDR3s include the opening cysteine and the closing phenylalanine or tryptophan. Each record gives: J gene, V gene, clone size, D gene, CDR3 DNA, CDR3 protein. D genes are given only for firm matches. Size values are once, few and many counts, or a class for expanded clones, and some rows have none.

TRBJ1-5	TRBV19	NA	NA	TGTGCCAGTAGTATCTCCTCGGGGGTTTATAGCAATCAGCCCCAGCATTTT	CASSISSGVYSNQPQHF
TRBJ2-3	TRBV19	NA	TRBD2	TGTGCCAGCAATAGCGGGAGAAGCCCAGATACGCAGTATTTT	CASNSGRSPDTQYF
TRBJ2-1	TRBV27	NA	TRBD2	TGTGCCAGCAGTTCTCCGACTAGCGGGGACAATGAGCAGTTCTTC	CASSSPTSGDNEQFF
TRBJ2-7	TRBV7-8	NA	TRBD1	TGTGCCAGCAGCTCCAGGGACCTTACAGGGGGCGAGCCCTACGAGCAGTACTTC	CASSSRDLTGGEPYEQYF
TRBJ2-5	TRBV5-1	NA	NA	TGCGCCAGCATCCCCTCCCCAGCCGATAAAGAGACCCAGTACTTC	CASIPSPADKETQYF
TRBJ1-2	TRBV6-5	once	NA	TGTGCCAGCAGTTACTCTCGGGAGGGCTACACCTTC	CASSYSREGYTF
TRBJ1-5	TRBV9	NA	NA	TGTGCCAGCAGCCCCACGGGAGGGGGGGATCAGCCCCAGCATTTT	CASSPTGGGDQPQHF
TRBJ1-1	TRBV5-8	NA	NA	TGTGCCAGCAGCTTGGGGCTGGGAGGTCTCCACACTGAAGCTTTCTTT	CASSLGLGGLHTEAFF
TRBJ1-5	TRBV9	once	NA	TGTGCCAGCAGCGCGGGAGATAGCAATCAGCCCCAGCATTTT	CASSAGDSNQPQHF
TRBJ2-2	TRBV7-9	once	TRBD2	TGTGCCAGCAGCTCAGGACTAGCGGGTCAAAACACCGGGGAGCTGTTTTTT	CASSSGLAGQNTGELFF
TRBJ2-7	TRBV7-2	NA	TRBD1	TGTGCCAGCAGCTTAGGGTCACCATGGGACAGGGGGTCCTACGAGCAGTACTTC	CASSLGSPWDRGSYEQYF
TRBJ2-5	TRBV13	NA	NA	TGTGCCAGCAGCATGGGGCTTAGAGGTTACCAAGAGACCCAGTACTTC	CASSMGLRGYQETQYF
TRBJ2-7	TRBV18	once	NA	TGTGCCAGCTCATCTCCAGGGAGCTCCTACGAGCAGTACTTC	CASSSPGSSYEQYF
TRBJ1-1	TRBV29-1	NA	NA	TGCAGCGTAGCAAACAGGGCCCGTGGACAAGGCACTGAAGCTTTCTTT	CSVANRARGQGTEAFF
TRBJ2-1	TRBV5-1	NA	NA	TGCGCCAGCCAAACACGGGGAGGCTCCTACAATGAGCAGTTCTTC	CASQTRGGSYNEQFF
TRBJ2-7	TRBV27	NA	NA	TGTGCCAGCAGTTTATCTGGGGGCCTGGTCTCCTACGAGCAGTACTTC	CASSLSGGLVSYEQYF
TRBJ2-7	TRBV13	NA	TRBD1	TGTGCCAGCAGCGTCGACAGGGGCAACGAGCAGTACTTC	CASSVDRGNEQYF
TRBJ1-5	TRBV10-3	few	NA	TGTGCCATCAGTCAGGAGAATCAGCCCCAGCATTTT	CAISQENQPQHF
TRBJ1-1	TRBV4-1	NA	NA	TGCGCCAGCAGCCAACTGTTCACTGAAGCTTTCTTT	CASSQLFTEAFF
TRBJ2-7	TRBV5-8	NA	NA	TGTGCCAGCAGCGCCGTGGGGGTCTCCGAGCAGTACTTC	CASSAVGVSEQYF
TRBJ1-1	TRBV5-6	NA	NA	TGTGCCAGCAGCTTGGTGGTAGGGAACACTGAAGCTTTCTTT	CASSLVVGNTEAFF
TRBJ1-1	TRBV19	NA	NA	TGTGCCAGTAGGCCGCCGGGACAAGAAGCTTTCTTT	CASRPPGQEAFF
TRBJ2-1	TRBV27	once	TRBD2	TGTGCCAGCAGCCAAAGCCGGACTAGCGGGAATGAGCAGTTCTTC	CASSQSRTSGNEQFF
TRBJ1-5	TRBV28	NA	TRBD1	TGTGCCAGCACAGACAGGGAAGGACAGCCCCAGCATTTT	CASTDREGQPQHF
TRBJ1-1	TRBV28	NA	NA	TGTGCCAGCAGTTTGGGCGACCGGAGGACTGAAGCTTTCTTT	CASSLGDRRTEAFF
TRBJ1-4	TRBV27	NA	NA	TGTGCCAGCAGTTTTCTGGGTTTTTCGGGGGGTGGTGAAAAACTGTTTTTT	CASSFLGFSGGGEKLFF
TRBJ2-6	TRBV7-9	once	NA	TGTGCCAGCAGCTCCAATTCTGGGGCCAACGTCCTGACTTTC	CASSSNSGANVLTF
TRBJ2-1	TRBV21-1	NA	NA	TGTGCCAGCAGCTCCCGGACAGTATACAATGAGCAGTTCTTC	CASSSRTVYNEQFF
TRBJ2-1	TRBV2	NA	TRBD2	TGTGCCAGCAAGAAGGCGGGAGGGCCTATGAATGAGCAGTTCTTC	CASKKAGGPMNEQFF
TRBJ1-2	TRBV7-9	once	NA	TGTGCCAGCAGCTTAGCGGGGGGGACTTATGGCTACACCTTC	CASSLAGGTYGYTF
TRBJ2-2	TRBV27	NA	TRBD2	TGTGCCAGCACCCCCTGGCGGGAGGATTTCACCGGGGAGCTGTTTTTT	CASTPWREDFTGELFF
TRBJ2-7	TRBV29-1	NA	NA	TGCAGCGTCTCGGAACCCAGCGAGCAGTACTTC	CSVSEPSEQYF
TRBJ2-7	TRBV10-3	NA	NA	TGTGCCATCAGTGATAATCGGGACGAGCAGTACTTC	CAISDNRDEQYF
TRBJ1-5	TRBV15	NA	NA	TGTGCCACCAGCCGGGGCGGGGAAAATCAGCCCCAGCATTTT	CATSRGGENQPQHF
TRBJ2-1	TRBV6-5	NA	NA	TGTGCCAGCAGTTCCGGGACACCCAATGAGCAGTTCTTC	CASSSGTPNEQFF
TRBJ1-2	TRBV7-9	NA	TRBD1	TGTGCCAGCAGCGGGACAGGCCTTAAAGGGGGCTACACCTTC	CASSGTGLKGGYTF
TRBJ2-3	TRBV11-2	NA	TRBD2	TGTGCCAGCAGCTTACAAGGAGCGGGAGGTTATCTAGATACGCAGTATTTT	CASSLQGAGGYLDTQYF
TRBJ2-1	TRBV6-4	once	NA	TGTGCCAGCAGTGACGAGGGCGGTGAGCAGTTCTTC	CASSDEGGEQFF
TRBJ2-7	TRBV5-3	NA	NA	TGTGCCAGAAGCTTTAAAAGCTCCTACGAGCAGTACTTC	CARSFKSSYEQYF
TRBJ2-7	TRBV19	once	TRBD1	TGTGCCAGTAGTCGAGTCCGGGACAGGGGATACGAGCAGTACTTC	CASSRVRDRGYEQYF
TRBJ2-7	TRBV28	NA	NA	TGTGCCAGCAGTTCCCTGTTGGGCGGCGACTTCTACGAGCAGTACTTC	CASSSLLGGDFYEQYF
TRBJ2-7	TRBV11-1	once	NA	TGTGCCAGCAGCTCCCACCCCTACGAGCAGTACTTC	CASSSHPYEQYF